This note documents a single T cell receptor (beta chain) sequence. This sample is drawn from a study of T cells after yellow fever vaccination. The CDR3 runs 17 residues. Trimming removed 0 bases from V and 4 bases from J; junction bases left unmatched: 8. Germline V gene data show CDR1 as SGHRS and CDR2 as YFSETQ. TCRdb re-derived calls from the 5' RACE reads in MiXCR, one entry per CDR3 protein. The sample carries some 300,000 distinct CDR3 sequences, roughly 8% recorded once. The sequence was obtained from a man younger than 35 who received the YFV17D yellow fever vaccine. This material consisted of PBMCs, taken roughly 45 days after the first yellow fever vaccination. The chain uses TRBV5-1 and TRBJ2-3; TRBD2 aligns across 10 bases. The chain's CDR3 is CASSLGVAGGRADTQYF. CDR3 sequence (DNA): TGCGCCAGCAGCTTGGGCGTAGCGGGGGGCAGGGCAGATACGCAGTATTTT.